The entry that follows covers one T cell receptor beta chain sequence. Germline V gene data show CDR1 as LNHNV and CDR2 as YYDKDF (reference sequence). This CDR3 region has 14 residues. Deletions cut 0 bases from V and 3 bases from J, with 8 bases between. TCRdb's copy holds only in-frame clones and misses some; the assay was immunoSEQ multiplex PCR. Of several thousand clones listed, about four fifths are singletons. The source of the sample is a study of T cells in tumors after PD-1 blockade. The rearrangement joins TRBV15 to TRBJ2-5; D gene uncertain. This specimen consisted of PBMCs, obtained after anti-PD-1 therapy. The sequence came from a human donor with advanced basal cell or squamous cell carcinoma (not recorded which). The CDR3 nucleotides are TGTGCCACCAGCAGAGACCCCAACGAAGAGACCCAGTACTTC. Translated, it gives CATSRDPNEETQYF.